Described below is a single TCR beta chain sequence and its context. Germline loops: CDR1 SGHNT, CDR2 YYREEE (reference sequence). V was clipped by 0 bases and J by 9 bases; unmatched bases: 11. The CDR3 has 15 residues. Per the study methods: Using reference gene primer amplification, nucleated cell counts were estimated. Generated by immunoSEQ multiplex PCR, the TCRdb table keeps only in-frame clones and is missing some. V, J and clone size are taken as reported in that table, and D and trimming were inferred from the DNA itself. The data contain 250,000 or so clones, roughly 80% of them singletons. The data stem from a study of blood T cell repertoires in COVID-19. Study-level information: Specimens from acute and convalescent COVID-19 originated in the United States, Italy and Spain.

The clonotype comes from a woman younger than 35 with acute or convalescent COVID-19. The V gene is TRBV5-4, the J gene TRBJ2-7; 8 bases agree with TRBD2. What was sequenced was peripheral blood. The CDR3 here is CASSLDLAGGGVQYF. The CDR3 DNA reads TGTGCCAGCAGCTTGGATCTAGCGGGTGGTGGAGTGCAGTACTTC.